These 3 T cell receptor beta chains share one sample of origin, sequenced in a study of shared clonotypes between healthy human individuals. Clones were read by immunoSEQ multiplex PCR, and TCRdb kept only the in-frame ones, dropping some. This table holds about 490,000 clones, 79% found once. The material sequenced was PBMCs. These receptors were collected from a woman aged 40 to 55 in good health. Some clones in this sample may be carry-over from other donors' samples.

A few counts support this clone. A much larger clone differs by one base, so this may be a read error. At the DNA level, this CDR3 is encoded by other sequences in the same sample as well. The chain has TRBV4-3 and TRBJ2-7; perhaps D is TRBD1 or TRBD2 (6 bases each). Germline V gene sequence: CDR1 LGHNA, CDR2 YSLEER. V lost 0 bases, J lost 10 bases, and 16 bases lay in between. The length of the CDR3 is 14 residues. Written as DNA, the CDR3 is TGCGCCAGCAGCCAAGATGGGACCGGGGGCGAACAGTACTTC. Translation: CASSQDGTGGEQYF.

This clone was observed once. The rearrangement uses TRBV4-1 and TRBJ1-4; 7 bases agree with TRBD1. The CDR3 covers 15 residues. Unmatched junction bases numbered 6, after V lost 0 bases and J lost 8 bases. The germline V gene encodes CDR1 MGHRA and CDR2 YSYEKL. CDR3 in amino acids: CASSQDGQGVEKLFF. CDR3 DNA: TGCGCCAGCAGCCAAGATGGGCAGGGGGTCGAAAAACTGTTTTTT.

This CDR3 is CASSQTGVNTEAFF. In DNA, the CDR3 is TGCGCCAGCAGCCAAACAGGGGTGAACACTGAAGCTTTCTTT. The chain recombines TRBV5-1 with TRBJ1-1; 7 nucleotides agree with TRBD1. This CDR3 region has 14 residues. CDR1 SGHRS and CDR2 YFSETQ come from the germline V gene. With V trimmed by 4 bases and J by 0 bases, 3 bases remained unmatched.